This T cell receptor beta chain was retrieved from a study of blood T cells in healthy people across ages. Germline V gene lookup returns CDR1 LGHDT and CDR2 YNNKEL (reference sequence). V was clipped by 1 base and J by 5 bases, with 12 bases between them. CDR3 length: 14 residues. Alongside a J-beta primer mix, a sample-barcoded 5' primer served in a second PCR lasting about 7 to 12 cycles. TCRdb itself ran the 5' RACE reads through MiXCR, one entry per CDR3 protein. The table has fewer than 2,000,000 distinct CDR3 sequences, about 32% seen once. Each sample gave at least 7 million isolated PBMCs. The V and J genes are TRBV3-1 and TRBJ2-7, with D tentatively TRBD2 (5 bases). The clonotype was recovered from a woman in her thirties in good health. The sequenced material came from blood. The CDR3: CASSQVGSRNEQYF. In nucleotides, the CDR3 is TGTGCCAGCAGCCAAGTAGGGAGCAGGAACGAGCAGTACTTC.